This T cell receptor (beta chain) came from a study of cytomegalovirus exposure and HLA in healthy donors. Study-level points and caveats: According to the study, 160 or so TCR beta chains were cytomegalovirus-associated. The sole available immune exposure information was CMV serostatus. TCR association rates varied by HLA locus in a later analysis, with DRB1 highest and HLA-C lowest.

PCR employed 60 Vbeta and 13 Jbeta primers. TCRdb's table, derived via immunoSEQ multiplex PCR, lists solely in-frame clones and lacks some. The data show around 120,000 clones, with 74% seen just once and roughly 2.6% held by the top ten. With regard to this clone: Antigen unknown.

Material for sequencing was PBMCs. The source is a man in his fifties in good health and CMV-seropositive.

CDR3 protein: CASSSNVLAGETQYF. The CDR3 coding sequence is TGTGCCAGCAGCTCGAACGTCCTAGCGGGGGAGACCCAGTACTTC. This chain links TRBV5-8 with TRBJ2-5; TRBD2 agrees at 9 bases. Trimming took 3 bases from V and 5 from J; bases not matched to a gene: 8. The CDR3 is 15 amino acids. Per germline, CDR1 SGHTS and CDR2 YDEGEE.